What follows are 28 T cell receptor beta chains derived from one specimen sequenced in a study of identical twins. TCRdb re-derived calls from the 5' RACE reads in MiXCR, one entry per CDR3 protein. The sample includes some 590,000 distinct CDR3 sequences, approximately 9.6% of them seen just once. The sample was also linked to a second study, of yellow fever vaccine responses in identical twins.

Sequenced: PBMCs. Every receptor here comes from a woman between 18 and 29 years old in good health.

This clonotype was seen repeatedly, ten times or more. The J gene is TRBJ2-5, the V gene TRBV7-8; possible D gene TRBD1, 6 bases. CDR1 SGHVS and CDR2 FQNEAQ come from the germline V gene. V gave up 5 bases and J gave up 3 bases, with 16 bases separating them. The CDR3 sequence is 15 residues long. CDR3 sequence (DNA): TGTGCCAGCAGCGAACAGGGTTTCTCCAAAGAGACCCAGTACTTC. This codes for CASSEQGFSKETQYF.

The chain has TRBV29-1 and TRBJ1-1, with D tentatively TRBD1 (5 bases). This CDR3 has 12 residues. The germline V gene encodes CDR1 SQVTM and CDR2 ANQGSEA. This chain's CDR3 is CSSTERNTEAFF. CDR3 nucleotides: TGCAGTTCGACAGAGAGGAACACTGAAGCTTTCTTT.

The chain uses TRBV7-3 and TRBJ2-2; a possible D gene is TRBD2 (5 bases). CDR1 is SGHTA and CDR2 is FQGTGA in the germline V gene. CDR3 length: 18 amino acids. V lost 11 bases to trimming and J lost 2 bases, with 27 bases between them. As DNA, the CDR3 is TGTGCCTGCTGTTTCGGTGGTTTTTGGGAGACCAACACCGGGGAGCTGTTTTTT. It encodes CACCFGGFWETNTGELFF.

This clonotype was observed many times. CDR3 sequence: CASSQFLTQGEQYF. DNA of the CDR3: TGCGCCAGCAGCCAATTCCTAACCCAGGGGGAGCAGTACTTC. This sequence joins TRBV4-3 and TRBJ2-7, with D possibly TRBD1 on 6 matching bases. Germline CDR1 reads LGHNA; CDR2 reads YSLEER. V was trimmed by 2 bases and J by 7 bases, leaving 15 bases between them. The CDR3 has 14 amino acids.

This clonotype showed up many times. The rearrangement joins TRBV2 to TRBJ2-1; 9 bases are shared with TRBD1. V lost 3 bases, J lost 8 bases, and 11 bases stayed unmatched. Germline V gene data show CDR1 as SNHLY and CDR2 as FYNNEI. The CDR3 is made up of 16 amino acids. In DNA, the CDR3 is TGTGCCAGCAGTGATATAGTGACAGGGGGGGTCCATGAGCAGTTCTTC. Translation: CASSDIVTGGVHEQFF.

This clonotype was seen repeatedly, ten times or more. The chain has TRBV4-3 and TRBJ1-2; a possible D gene is TRBD1 (6 bases). The CDR3 has 16 residues. Trimming removed 0 bases from V and 4 bases from J, with 15 bases in between. CDR1 and CDR2 (germline): LGHNA, YSLEER. CDR3 in amino acids: CASSQDITGQPYGYTF. In DNA form, the CDR3 reads TGCGCCAGCAGCCAAGATATCACAGGACAGCCCTATGGCTACACCTTC.

This clonotype was detected only a few times. The chain combines TRBV29-1 with TRBJ2-7, with 8 bases fitting TRBD2. The V gene's germline CDR1 is SQVTM and CDR2 ANQGSEA. V lost 2 bases and J lost 1; bases outside the gene matches: 4. The CDR3 runs 14 residues. CDR3 DNA sequence: TGCAGCGTTGAATTGGGACTAGATTCCTACGAGCAGTACTTC. Amino acid sequence: CSVELGLDSYEQYF.

The chain links TRBV12-3 or TRBV12-4 to TRBJ2-3, with unresolved D. The CDR3 runs 13 residues. V lost 8 bases to trimming and J lost 0 bases, with 9 bases between them. CDR3 loop: CASRLSSTDTQYF. CDR3 nucleotide sequence: TGTGCCAGCCGCCTTAGTAGCACAGATACGCAGTATTTT.

The chain recombines TRBV28 with TRBJ2-2, with a tentative D call TRBD2 (5 bases). CDR1 is MDHEN and CDR2 is SYDVKM in the germline V gene. The V end was cut by 7 bases, the J end by 5 bases, with 17 bases between. The CDR3 contains 15 residues. The CDR3, as DNA: TGTGCCAGCACCCAGGAGCGGAAAAAAACCGGGGAGCTGTTTTTT. It encodes CASTQERKKTGELFF.

The gene calls are TRBV18 and TRBJ2-1; a possible D gene is TRBD2 (6 bases). This CDR3 is built from 17 residues. Germline CDR1 reads KGHSH; CDR2 reads LQKENI. The ends were cut back, 3 bases at V and 0 bases at J, with 15 bases in the middle. CDR3 DNA sequence: TGTGCCAGCTCACCGGTCGCGGGGACCCTCTCCTACAATGAGCAGTTCTTC. As protein: CASSPVAGTLSYNEQFF.

The table lists this clonotype with a few counts. The chain couples TRBV4-2 to TRBJ2-7; D uncertain. Trimming pared 0 bases from V and 2 bases from J, leaving 11 bases between. The CDR3 loop spans 15 amino acids. The germline V gene has CDR1 LGHNA and CDR2 YNFKEQ. CDR3 sequence reads: CASSQEAQLAYEQYF. The CDR3 DNA reads TGTGCCAGCAGCCAAGAAGCACAGCTAGCCTACGAGCAGTACTTC.

The chain joins TRBV30 to TRBJ2-7; D unclear. The CDR3 is 13 amino acids. Germline CDR1 is GTSNPN and CDR2 is SVGIG (reference sequence). V was trimmed by 5 bases and J by 5 bases, leaving 16 bases between them. The CDR3 nucleotides are TGTGCCTGGTCGTGGACCCCAAGTGACGAGCAGTACTTC. Amino acids: CAWSWTPSDEQYF.

The chain joins TRBV27 to TRBJ1-2; D is undetermined. V lost 0 bases and J lost 7, with 6 bases in between. Germline V gene data show CDR1 as MNHEY and CDR2 as SMNVEV (reference sequence). The CDR3 sequence is 12 residues long. CDR3 region: CASSLSGGGYTF. For the CDR3, the DNA is TGTGCCAGCAGTTTATCGGGTGGTGGCTACACCTTC.

This clonotype was observed a few times. This chain joins TRBV20-1 and TRBJ2-1; D ambiguous. The CDR3 loop spans 17 amino acids. Per the germline V gene, CDR1 is DFQATT and CDR2 is SNEGSKA (reference sequence). V lost 0 bases and J 0 bases, leaving 15 bases between the germline ends. CDR3 sequence reads: CSARDVRHPRSYNEQFF. The CDR3 nucleotides read TGCAGTGCTAGAGATGTTCGACACCCTCGCTCCTACAATGAGCAGTTCTTC.

This clonotype was detected ten times or more. This chain joins TRBV7-8 and TRBJ2-5, with D perhaps TRBD1 (5 bases). The V end lost 7 bases, the J end lost 3 bases, and 15 bases lay between the germline ends. CDR1 is SGHVS, CDR2 FQNEAQ, per germline. This CDR3 has 14 amino acids. This CDR3 is CASTKWGGEETQYF. The CDR3 DNA sequence: TGTGCCAGCACCAAGTGGGGCGGCGAAGAGACCCAGTACTTC.

This clonotype appeared a few times. V and J are TRBV6-1 and TRBJ2-7; 7 bases are shared with TRBD2. The CDR3 sequence is 14 residues long. V was pared by 7 bases and J by 7 bases, with 13 bases of the junction left unmatched. Germline CDR1 MNHNS, CDR2 SASEGT. This chain's CDR3 is CASTQREAPFEQYF. The CDR3 DNA sequence: TGTGCCAGCACCCAACGGGAGGCCCCCTTTGAGCAGTACTTC.

This clonotype was seen ten or more times. V is TRBV6-6 and J is TRBJ1-6; D gene uncertain. CDR1 MNHNY and CDR2 SVGAGI come from the germline V gene (reference sequence). This CDR3 is 13 amino acids long. Trimming stripped 6 bases from V and 6 bases from J, with 9 bases between. The CDR3 coding sequence is TGTGCCAGCAGGGGCAACCTTAATTCACCCCTCCACTTT. It yields the protein CASRGNLNSPLHF.

The genes are TRBV9 and TRBJ2-2; 7 nucleotides agree with TRBD2. The CDR3 totals 16 residues. The J segment lost 0 bases and the V segment lost 2 bases, leaving 4 bases of the junction unmatched. The germline V gene has CDR1 SGDLS and CDR2 YYNGEE. As DNA, the CDR3 is TGTGCCAGCAGCGTCGGCGGGGGTGCGAACACCGGGGAGCTGTTTTTT. It encodes CASSVGGGANTGELFF.

This clonotype occurred many times. This chain joins TRBV12-3 or TRBV12-4 and TRBJ1-1; no clear D. The CDR3 is 14 residues long. Trimming took 1 base from V and 1 from J, leaving 7 bases between them. The CDR3 coding sequence is TGTGCCAGCAGTTTAGGAGGGTCGAACACTGAAGCTTTCTTT. Protein sequence: CASSLGGSNTEAFF.

This clonotype was observed a few times. V is TRBV5-1 and J is TRBJ1-1, with D maybe TRBD1 (6 bases). CDR1 is SGHRS, CDR2 YFSETQ, per germline. V lost 0 bases to trimming and J lost 4 bases, with 16 bases between them. The CDR3 covers 16 residues. The CDR3 DNA reads as TGCGCCAGCAGCTTGGCCTCGGACAGATTAGCCACTGAAGCTTTCTTT. This encodes CASSLASDRLATEAFF.

This clonotype has more than one count but fewer than ten. The chain couples TRBV24-1 to TRBJ2-5, with a weak D call TRBD2 (6 bases). The CDR3 covers 15 residues. V was shortened by 2 bases and J by 7 bases, with 16 bases between the two germline ends. The V gene's germline CDR1 is KGHDR and CDR2 SFDVKD. DNA for the CDR3: TGTGCCACCAGTGATTGGGGCTCGGGAGTGGGGACCCAGTACTTC. Amino acids: CATSDWGSGVGTQYF.

J is TRBJ2-5 and V is TRBV4-1; possibly TRBD2 for D (6 bases). This CDR3 region has 15 residues. With 0 bases removed from V and 5 bases from J, the gap between germline ends came to 13 bases. CDR1 MGHRA and CDR2 YSYEKL come from the germline V gene. The CDR3 here is CASSQEEGLYETQYF. CDR3 sequence (DNA): TGCGCCAGCAGCCAAGAGGAGGGACTCTACGAGACCCAGTACTTC.

The J gene is TRBJ1-2, the V gene TRBV29-1, with 7 bases identical to TRBD1. Losses at the gene ends were 4 bases for V and 1 base for J; bases not matched to a gene: 12. Germline CDR1 and CDR2: SQVTM and ANQGSEA. CDR3 length: 16 amino acids. CDR3 DNA sequence: TGCAGCGTTGTGGGGACAGCAAACGAAGTTAACTATGGCTACACCTTC. Translated: CSVVGTANEVNYGYTF.

V usage is TRBV24-1 and J usage is TRBJ2-4; tentatively, D is TRBD2 (5 bases). The CDR3 consists of 15 residues. CDR1 KGHDR and CDR2 SFDVKD come from the germline V gene. V was trimmed by 3 bases and J by 0 bases, leaving 8 bases between them. The CDR3, as DNA: TGTGCCACCAGTGATGCGAGGGAAGCCAAAAACATTCAGTACTTC. Protein: CATSDAREAKNIQYF.

The V gene is TRBV6-1, the J gene TRBJ2-1; TRBD1 aligns across 7 bases. Germline CDR1 and CDR2: MNHNS and SASEGT. The CDR3 totals 15 residues. J lost 0 bases, V lost 8 bases, and 7 bases had no gene match. CDR3 protein: CASFKRDSSYNEQFF. In nucleotides, the CDR3 is TGTGCCAGCTTCAAGAGGGACAGCTCCTACAATGAGCAGTTCTTC.

The V and J genes are TRBV7-9 and TRBJ2-3; a weak D match, TRBD1 (6 bases). The germline V gene encodes CDR1 SEHNR and CDR2 FQNEAQ (reference sequence). Trimming cost V 3 bases and J 4 bases, with 11 bases left between them. CDR3 size: 14 residues. The CDR3: CASSFIGGADTQYF. The CDR3 DNA is TGTGCCAGCAGCTTCATAGGGGGTGCAGATACGCAGTATTTT.

This clonotype was recorded at least ten times. This sequence joins TRBV4-3 and TRBJ2-7; no clear D gene. In germline, CDR1 is LGHNA, CDR2 YSLEER. Trimming took off 0 bases at V and 3 bases at J, with 6 bases between the two ends. The CDR3 runs 13 residues. This CDR3 is CASSQELIYEQYF. The DNA of the CDR3 is TGCGCCAGCAGCCAAGAACTGATCTACGAGCAGTACTTC.

This clonotype was recorded a few times. The CDR3 loop is CAWSGGGREMETQYF. The CDR3 DNA reads TGTGCCTGGAGTGGAGGCGGGAGAGAGATGGAGACCCAGTACTTC. The chain couples TRBV30 to TRBJ2-5, with 7 positions matching TRBD2. This CDR3 is 15 amino acids long. Per the germline V gene, CDR1 is GTSNPN and CDR2 is SVGIG (reference sequence). Germline trimming cut 1 base from V and 5 bases from J; bases unmatched to any gene: 10.